Presented here are 16 T cell receptor beta chains from one specimen sequenced in a study of T cell responses to AZD1222 COVID-19 vaccine. Profiled with immunoSEQ multiplex PCR; TCRdb holds only in-frame clones, not every one. Seen here are about 140,000 clones, approximately 89% observed once, and the top ten hold around 2.8%. This specimen consisted of peripheral blood, obtained on day 0 of AZD1222 vaccination. Receptors were obtained from an adult in good health.

Worth noting for this clone: Other DNA sequences of this sample code for an identical CDR3. This chain connects TRBV7-3 to TRBJ2-2; D gene unclear. The ends were cut back, 2 bases at V and 6 bases at J, with 4 bases in the middle. CDR3 length: 12 residues. Germline CDR1 is SGHTA and CDR2 is FQGTGA. The CDR3 nucleotides read TGTGCCAGCAGCTTAGCCGCCGGGGAGCTGTTTTTT. Its translation: CASSLAAGELFF.

This clone was counted only a few times. This chain connects TRBV28 to TRBJ1-4; tentative D call: TRBD1 (5 bases). CDR3 size: 12 residues. The germline gives CDR1 MDHEN, CDR2 SYDVKM. Trimming took off 8 bases at V and 13 bases at J, with 17 bases between the two ends. The CDR3 reads CASEGPRLGLFF. CDR3 coding DNA: TGTGCCAGCGAGGGACCCCGGCTGGGACTGTTTTTT.

This clone has a handful of counts. The V and J genes are TRBV11-2 and TRBJ1-3, with unresolved D. Trimming removed 6 bases at V and 4 bases at J, with 13 bases between. CDR3 length: 14 residues. The germline CDR1 and CDR2 sequences are SGHAT and FQNNGV. The CDR3 here is CASRTSGSGNTIYF. CDR3 DNA sequence: TGTGCCAGCAGGACCTCCGGGTCCGGAAACACCATATATTTT. Full variable domain (missing parts from reference TRBV11-2 and TRBJ1-3): EAGVAQSPRYKIIEKRQSVAFWCNPISGHATLYWYQQILGQGPKLLIQFQNNGVVDDSQLPKDRFSAERLKGVDSTLKIQPAKLEDSAVYLCASRTSGSGNTIYFGEGSWLTVV.

The chain uses TRBV5-4 and TRBJ1-1, with 12 bases identical to TRBD1. The CDR3 covers 17 residues. The germline gives CDR1 SGHNT, CDR2 YYREEE (reference sequence). V gave up 4 bases and J gave up 3 bases; unmatched junction bases: 10. CDR3 region: CASSLSGTGGLYTEAFF. DNA of the CDR3: TGTGCCAGCAGCCTCTCCGGGACAGGGGGCTTGTACACTGAAGCTTTCTTT.

The chain recombines TRBV2 with TRBJ2-2, with D unclear. The V end was cut by 7 bases, the J end by 1 base, with 13 bases between. The germline V gene encodes CDR1 SNHLY and CDR2 FYNNEI. There are 15 residues in the CDR3. CDR3 in DNA: TGTGCCAGCACCTTGGACGGTTTGAACACCGGGGAGCTGTTTTTT. Translation: CASTLDGLNTGELFF.

The genes are TRBV14 and TRBJ2-7; D is possibly TRBD1 or TRBD2 (5 bases each). V shed 5 bases and J shed 5 bases, with 19 bases lying between them. The CDR3 sequence is 15 residues long. Germline CDR1 and CDR2: SGHDN and FVKESK. CDR3 nucleotide sequence: TGTGCCAGCAGCAAATCCCACCGGGGCAAAAACGAGCAGTACTTC. Its protein is CASSKSHRGKNEQYF.

This clone is a singleton in its sample. This chain joins TRBV4-1 and TRBJ1-5; D is possibly TRBD1 (6 bases). The germline CDR1 and CDR2 sequences are MGHRA and YSYEKL. The CDR3 loop spans 14 amino acids. V was clipped by 4 bases and J by 6 bases, with 13 bases between them. The CDR3 loop is CASSLQTGTQPQHF. The CDR3 nucleotides are TGCGCCAGCAGCCTCCAAACAGGGACTCAGCCCCAGCATTTT.

The CDR3 bases are TGTGCCAGCAGCAAAAACCCCACAGGGAGCGTGGATCAGCCCCAGCATTTT. Translating it yields CASSKNPTGSVDQPQHF. This chain joins TRBV21-1 and TRBJ1-5; the table's D call, TRBD1, was not checked against the DNA. TRBV21-1 is classified as a pseudogene. This CDR3 is built from 17 residues.

The CDR3 loop reads CASSLIGRFLEAYEQYF. The DNA for the CDR3 is TGTGCCAGCAGCTTAATTGGGAGGTTCCTCGAAGCCTACGAGCAGTACTTC. The chain is built from TRBV7-8 and TRBJ2-7, with a tentative D call TRBD2 (6 bases). The CDR3 length is 17 residues. Trimming took 2 bases from V and 2 from J, leaving 19 bases between them. Germline CDR1 SGHVS, CDR2 FQNEAQ.

V is TRBV28 and J is TRBJ2-1, with 8 bases aligning to TRBD2. The CDR3 has 11 residues. Trimming at V came to 9 bases and at J to 5 bases, leaving 0 bases not matched to a gene. Germline CDR1 is MDHEN and CDR2 is SYDVKM. CDR3: CASSGNNEQFF. As DNA, the CDR3 is TGTGCCAGTAGCGGGAACAATGAGCAGTTCTTC.

The sample holds a few counts of this clone. This chain connects TRBV6-2 or TRBV6-3 to TRBJ2-7, with 9 bases identical to TRBD1. Trimming cost V 2 bases and J 12 bases; bases outside gene matches: 8. Germline V CDR1 and CDR2: MNHEY, SVGEGT. The CDR3 extends over 13 amino acids. CDR3 coding DNA: TGTGCCAGCAGTTACGGACAGGGGATGTTTGTGTACTTC. Translating it yields CASSYGQGMFVYF.

The chain recombines TRBV3-1 (or the pseudogene TRBV3-2) with TRBJ1-2, with TRBD1 as a possible D gene (5 bases). CDR3 length: 14 amino acids. V lost 4 bases and J lost 5, with 14 bases in between. Germline V CDR1 and CDR2: LGHDT, YNNKEL (reference sequence). CDR3 protein: CASSPTGGGYGYTF. DNA of the CDR3: TGTGCCAGCAGCCCGACCGGGGGGGGATATGGCTACACCTTC.

The table lists this clone with a count of one. The chain employs TRBV28 and TRBJ1-1, with 7 bases aligning to TRBD1. Germline assignment: CDR1 MDHEN and CDR2 SYDVKM. V shed 6 bases, J shed 2 bases, and the junction held 12 bases outside the gene matches. This CDR3 is 16 amino acids long. CDR3 loop: CASSPLGGSDNTEAFF. The CDR3 DNA follows: TGTGCCAGCAGCCCGTTAGGGGGCTCCGATAACACTGAAGCTTTCTTT.

The chain has TRBV19 and TRBJ1-1; D remains ambiguous. Germline V lookup: CDR1 LNHDA, CDR2 SQIVND (reference sequence). The CDR3 totals 13 residues. The V and J ends lost 2 bases and 3 bases respectively, with 7 bases between them. CDR3 sequence (DNA): TGTGCCAGTAGTATAAAGGGAGACACTGAAGCTTTCTTT. This codes for CASSIKGDTEAFF.

V and J are TRBV7-3 and TRBJ2-7; a weak D match, TRBD2 (6 bases). This CDR3 is built from 16 residues. The V end lost 2 bases, the J end lost 3 bases, and 17 bases lay between the germline ends. Germline-derived CDR1 and CDR2 are SGHTA and FQGTGA. CDR3 bases: TGTGCCAGCAGCTTAGCTGGAGAGGGAGGCCACTACGAGCAGTACTTC. It is translated as CASSLAGEGGHYEQYF.

This clone turned up a few times. The chain is built from TRBV27 and TRBJ2-1, with 8 bases fitting TRBD2. The CDR3 spans 15 residues. V trimming: 6 bases; J trimming: 8 bases; junction bases outside the gene matches: 12. CDR1 and CDR2 from the germline V gene are MNHEY and SMNVEV (reference sequence). The CDR3 region has the DNA TGTGCCAGCAGGATCGCCGGGACTAGTGGACATGAGCAGTTCTTC. This codes for CASRIAGTSGHEQFF.